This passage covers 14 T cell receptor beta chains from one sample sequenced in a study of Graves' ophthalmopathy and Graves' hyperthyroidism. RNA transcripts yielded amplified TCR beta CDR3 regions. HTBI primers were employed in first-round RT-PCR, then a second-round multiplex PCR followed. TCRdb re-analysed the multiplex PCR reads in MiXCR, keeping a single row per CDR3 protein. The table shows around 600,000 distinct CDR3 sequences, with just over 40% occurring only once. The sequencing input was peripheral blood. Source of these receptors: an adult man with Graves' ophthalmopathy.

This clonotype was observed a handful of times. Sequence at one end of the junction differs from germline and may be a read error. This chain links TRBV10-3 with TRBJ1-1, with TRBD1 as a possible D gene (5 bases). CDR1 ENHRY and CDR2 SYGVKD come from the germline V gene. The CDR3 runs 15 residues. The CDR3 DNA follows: TGTGCCAGCAGTGAACGCGGGACGGTGAACACTGAAGCTTTCTTT. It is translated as CASSERGTVNTEAFF.

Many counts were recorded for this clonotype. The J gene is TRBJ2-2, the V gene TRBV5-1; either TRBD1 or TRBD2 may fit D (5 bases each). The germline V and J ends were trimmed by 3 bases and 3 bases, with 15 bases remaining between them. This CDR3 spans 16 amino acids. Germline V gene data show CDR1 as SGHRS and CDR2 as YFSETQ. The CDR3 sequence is CASSSRDGFDTGELFF. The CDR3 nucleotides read TGCGCCAGCAGCTCAAGGGACGGATTCGACACCGGGGAGCTGTTTTTT.

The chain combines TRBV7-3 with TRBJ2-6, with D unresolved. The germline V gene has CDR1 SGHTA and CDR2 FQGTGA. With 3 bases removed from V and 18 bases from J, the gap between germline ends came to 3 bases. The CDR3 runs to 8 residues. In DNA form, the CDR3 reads TGTGCCAGCAGCTTCCCGACTTTC. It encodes CASSFPTF. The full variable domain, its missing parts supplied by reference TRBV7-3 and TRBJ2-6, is GAGVSQTPSNKVTEKGKYVELRCDPISGHTALYWYRQSLGQGPEFLIYFQGTGAADDSGLPNDRFFAVRPEGSVSTLKIQRTERGDSAVYLCASSFPTFGAGSRLTVL.

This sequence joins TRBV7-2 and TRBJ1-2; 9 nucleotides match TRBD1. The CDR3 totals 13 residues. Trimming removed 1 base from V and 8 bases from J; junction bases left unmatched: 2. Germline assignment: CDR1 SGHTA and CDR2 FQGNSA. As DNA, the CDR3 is TGTGCCAGCAGCTTAGATACAGGGGGCGGCTACACCTTC. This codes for CASSLDTGGGYTF.

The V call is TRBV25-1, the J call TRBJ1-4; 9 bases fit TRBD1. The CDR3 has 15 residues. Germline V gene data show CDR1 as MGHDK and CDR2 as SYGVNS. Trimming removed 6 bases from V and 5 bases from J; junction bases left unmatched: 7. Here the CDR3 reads CASSRGQGMNEKLFF. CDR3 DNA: TGTGCCAGCAGCCGCGGACAGGGGATGAATGAAAAACTGTTTTTT.

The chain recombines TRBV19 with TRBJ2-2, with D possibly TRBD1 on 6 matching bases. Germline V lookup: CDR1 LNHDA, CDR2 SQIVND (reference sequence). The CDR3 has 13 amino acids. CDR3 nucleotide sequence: TGTGCTTGTAGGACAGAAAACACCGGGGAGCTGTTTTTT. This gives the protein CACRTENTGELFF.

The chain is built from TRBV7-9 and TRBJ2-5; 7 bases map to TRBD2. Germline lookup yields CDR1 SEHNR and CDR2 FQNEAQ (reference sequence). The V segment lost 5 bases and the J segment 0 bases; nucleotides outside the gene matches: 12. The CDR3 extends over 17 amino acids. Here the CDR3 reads CASSPGGYEQYQETQYF. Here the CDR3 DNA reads TGTGCCAGCAGCCCGGGAGGCTACGAGCAGTACCAAGAGACCCAGTACTTC.

In nucleotides, the CDR3 is TGCAGCGTCCCCGACAGGGTGACTAATGAAAAACTGTTTTTT. Protein product: CSVPDRVTNEKLFF. The genes are TRBV29-1 and TRBJ1-4; 7 nucleotides align to TRBD1. Germline CDR1 SQVTM, CDR2 ANQGSEA. The CDR3 is made up of 14 amino acids. Trimming at V came to 6 bases and at J to 2 bases, leaving 6 bases not matched to a gene.

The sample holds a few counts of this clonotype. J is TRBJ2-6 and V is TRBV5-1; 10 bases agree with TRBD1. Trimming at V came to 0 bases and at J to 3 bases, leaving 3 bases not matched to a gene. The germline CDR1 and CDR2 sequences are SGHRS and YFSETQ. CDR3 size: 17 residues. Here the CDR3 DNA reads TGCGCCAGCAGCTTGGGGGACAGGGGAGATGGGGCCAACGTCCTGACTTTC. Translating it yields CASSLGDRGDGANVLTF.

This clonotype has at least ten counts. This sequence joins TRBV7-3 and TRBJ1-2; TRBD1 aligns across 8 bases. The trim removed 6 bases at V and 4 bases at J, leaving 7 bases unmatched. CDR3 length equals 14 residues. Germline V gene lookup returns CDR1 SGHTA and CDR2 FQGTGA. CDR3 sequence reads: CASSETGGSYGYTF. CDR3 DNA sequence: TGTGCCAGCAGTGAAACAGGGGGTAGCTATGGCTACACCTTC.

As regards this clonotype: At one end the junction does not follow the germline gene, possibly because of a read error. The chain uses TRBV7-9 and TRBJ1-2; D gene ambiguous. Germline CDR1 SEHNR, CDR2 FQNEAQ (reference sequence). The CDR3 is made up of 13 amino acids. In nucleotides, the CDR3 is TGTGCCAGCAGCCCCGGCGGGAACTGTGGCTACACCTTC. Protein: CASSPGGNCGYTF.

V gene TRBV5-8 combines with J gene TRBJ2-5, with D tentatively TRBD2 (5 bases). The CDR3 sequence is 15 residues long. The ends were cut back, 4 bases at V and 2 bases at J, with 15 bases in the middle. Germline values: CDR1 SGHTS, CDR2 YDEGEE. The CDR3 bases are TGTGCCAGCAGCCAGCGGCCTAGCAGTCAAGAGACCCAGTACTTC. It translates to CASSQRPSSQETQYF.

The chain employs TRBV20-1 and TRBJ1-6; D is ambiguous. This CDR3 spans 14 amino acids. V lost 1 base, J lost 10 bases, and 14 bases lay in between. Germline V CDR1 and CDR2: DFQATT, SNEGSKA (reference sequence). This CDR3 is CSARVPRAESPLHF. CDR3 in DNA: TGCAGTGCTAGAGTACCGAGGGCAGAATCACCCCTCCACTTT.

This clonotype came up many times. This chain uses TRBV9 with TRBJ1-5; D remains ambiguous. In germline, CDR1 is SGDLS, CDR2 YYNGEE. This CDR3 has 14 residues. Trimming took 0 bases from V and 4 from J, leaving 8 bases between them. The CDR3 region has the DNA TGTGCCAGCAGCGTAGGTCGTGGAAATCAGCCCCAGCATTTT. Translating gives CASSVGRGNQPQHF.